This TCR beta chain was captured by sequencing in a study of T cell repertoires in ileal Crohn's disease. Study overall: Operated complications were stricturing disease (approximately 61%) and penetrating disease (about 39%).

Findings and limits, study-wide: Clonality above 26.8% at surgery always came with endoscopic recurrence. Active smokers at surgery had more clonal expansions than non-smokers.

Note on this clone: Its antigen is still unknown.

Assay used: immunoSEQ multiplex PCR; TCRdb lists only in-frame clones, some missing. Of 7,400 or so clones detected, 75% to 85% appear once; the ten largest clones hold approximately 9.9%. CDR1 is MNHNY, CDR2 SVGAGI, per germline (reference sequence). This CDR3 region has 14 residues. V lost 6 bases and J lost 2, with 14 bases in between. Stated time point: inflamed ileum from the surgical specimen. Source material: ileal tissue. The receptor was isolated from an adult with Crohn's disease. The gene calls are TRBV6-6 and TRBJ2-7; unclear D gene. Here the CDR3 reads CASRKRDPPYEQYF. The CDR3 region has the DNA TGTGCCAGCAGAAAGCGTGATCCCCCCTACGAGCAGTACTTC.